The clone carrying this TCR beta chain was observed a few times. The CDR3 regions of TCR beta were amplified from RNA transcripts. With the HTBI primer set, the TCR CDR3 went through a first round of RT-PCR. TCRdb used MiXCR to reprocess the multiplex PCR reads, holding one entry per CDR3 protein. Of roughly 500,000 distinct CDR3 sequences in the sample, approximately 15% were seen once. The CDR3 runs to 14 residues. CDR1 is SEHNR, CDR2 FQNEAQ, per germline (reference sequence). Trimming took off 1 base at V and 4 bases at J, with 10 bases between the two ends. This record belongs to a study of T cells in Graves' hyperthyroidism and ophthalmopathy.

Sequencing used blood. The clonotype was recovered from a young woman with Graves' hyperthyroidism that later progressed to Graves' ophthalmopathy. The chain is built from TRBV7-9 and TRBJ1-2; D is unclear. CDR3 amino acids: CASSLGASSYGYTF. In DNA form, the CDR3 reads TGTGCCAGCAGCTTAGGGGCCAGTTCCTATGGCTACACCTTC.